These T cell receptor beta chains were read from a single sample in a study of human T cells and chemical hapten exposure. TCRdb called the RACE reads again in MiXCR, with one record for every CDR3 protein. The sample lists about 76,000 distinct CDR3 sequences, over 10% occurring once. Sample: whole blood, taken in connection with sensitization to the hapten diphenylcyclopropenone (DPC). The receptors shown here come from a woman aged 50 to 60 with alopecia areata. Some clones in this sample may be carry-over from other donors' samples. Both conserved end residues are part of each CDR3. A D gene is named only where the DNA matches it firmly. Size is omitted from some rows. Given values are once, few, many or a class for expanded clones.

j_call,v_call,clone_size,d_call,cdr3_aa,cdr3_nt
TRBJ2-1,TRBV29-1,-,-,CSVVPGEMGNEQFF,TGCAGCGTTGTCCCAGGGGAGATGGGCAATGAGCAGTTCTTC
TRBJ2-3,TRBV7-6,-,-,CASSQRVLHAAGTDTQYF,TGTGCCAGCAGCCAGCGGGTACTGCATGCAGCAGGCACAGATACGCAGTATTTT
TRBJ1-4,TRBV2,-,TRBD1,CASSGTGYEKLFF,TGTGCCAGCTCCGGGACAGGATATGAAAAACTGTTTTTT
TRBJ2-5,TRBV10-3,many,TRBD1,CAISGQGGQETQYF,TGTGCCATCAGCGGACAGGGAGGACAAGAGACCCAGTACTTC
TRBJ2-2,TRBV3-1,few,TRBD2,CASSLFTSGSRPGELFF,TGTGCCAGCAGCCTCTTTACTAGCGGGAGTCGCCCCGGGGAGCTGTTTTTT
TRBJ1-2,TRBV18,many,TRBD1,CASSPPGQGTYGYTF,TGTGCCAGCTCACCACCGGGACAGGGGACCTATGGCTACACCTTC
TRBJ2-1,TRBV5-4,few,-,CASSGPLGAEQFF,TGTGCCAGCAGTGGGCCCCTCGGGGCTGAGCAGTTCTTC
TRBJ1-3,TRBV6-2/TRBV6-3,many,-,CASSYGNSGNTIYF,TGTGCCAGCAGTTACGGGAACTCTGGAAACACCATATATTTT
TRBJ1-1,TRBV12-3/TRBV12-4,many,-,CASSLVGGEAFF,TGTGCCAGCAGTTTAGTGGGGGGTGAAGCTTTCTTT
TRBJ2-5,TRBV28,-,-,CASSRISAGYQETQYF,TGTGCCAGCAGTCGGATCTCAGCGGGCTACCAAGAGACCCAGTACTTC
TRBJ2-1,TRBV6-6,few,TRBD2,CASRGDGGGDWWQFF,TGTGCCAGCAGAGGCGACGGGGGGGGCGACTGGTGGCAGTTCTTC
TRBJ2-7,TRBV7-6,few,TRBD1,CASSLGDGQGENYYEQYF,TGTGCCAGCAGCTTAGGGGACGGACAGGGGGAAAATTACTACGAGCAGTACTTC
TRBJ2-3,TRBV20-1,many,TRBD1,CSARVQGADTQYF,TGCAGTGCTAGAGTCCAGGGGGCAGATACGCAGTATTTT
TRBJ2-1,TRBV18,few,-,CASSPGRGNFYNEQFF,TGTGCCAGCTCACCAGGACGGGGAAACTTCTACAATGAGCAGTTCTTC
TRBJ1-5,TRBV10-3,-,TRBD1,CAIGDRVNQPQHF,TGTGCCATCGGGGACAGGGTCAATCAGCCCCAGCATTTT
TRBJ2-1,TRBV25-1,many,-,CASSEVLNEQFF,TGTGCCAGCAGTGAGGTTTTAAATGAGCAGTTCTTC
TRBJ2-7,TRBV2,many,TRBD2,CASSRTSGAPYEQYF,TGTGCCAGCAGCAGGACTAGCGGAGCCCCCTACGAGCAGTACTTC
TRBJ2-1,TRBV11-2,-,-,CASSLVPLAEYNEQFF,TGTGCCAGCAGCTTAGTTCCGTTAGCGGAGTACAATGAGCAGTTCTTC
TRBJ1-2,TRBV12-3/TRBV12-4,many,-,CASSFLGAVGYTF,TGTGCCAGCAGTTTTTTGGGGGCGGTTGGCTACACCTTC
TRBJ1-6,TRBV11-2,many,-,CASSFGQYNSPLHF,TGTGCCAGCAGCTTCGGGCAGTATAATTCACCCCTCCACTTT
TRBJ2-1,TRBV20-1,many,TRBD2,CSASSPGTSANNEQFF,TGCAGTGCTAGCTCACCCGGGACTAGCGCTAACAATGAGCAGTTCTTC
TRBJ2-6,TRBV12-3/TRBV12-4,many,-,CASSSSGANVLTF,TGTGCCAGCAGTTCCTCTGGGGCCAACGTCCTGACTTTC
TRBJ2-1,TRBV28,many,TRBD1,CASSPRTGRNNEQFF,TGTGCCAGCAGTCCCCGGACAGGGAGGAACAATGAGCAGTTCTTC